These 12 T cell receptor beta chains were all obtained from the same sample, sequenced in a study of PD-1 blockade in mismatch repair-deficient tumors. Assay used: immunoSEQ multiplex PCR; TCRdb lists only in-frame clones, some missing. The repertoire holds roughly 120,000 clones, with about 74% as singletons. Material: peripheral blood, obtained about 13 months after starting pembrolizumab. The receptors were gathered from an adult with mismatch repair-deficient cancer.

The V and J genes are TRBV27 and TRBJ2-7; 10 bases align to TRBD2. CDR3 length: 15 amino acids. Germline assignment: CDR1 MNHEY and CDR2 SMNVEV (reference sequence). V lost 2 bases to trimming and J lost 1 base; unmatched junction nucleotides: 2. CDR3 amino acids: CASSLTAGGSYEQYF. The DNA of the CDR3 is TGTGCCAGCAGTTTAACAGCGGGAGGGTCCTACGAGCAGTACTTC.

The J gene is TRBJ2-5, the V gene TRBV2, with 8 nucleotides matching TRBD2. Germline V gene data show CDR1 as SNHLY and CDR2 as FYNNEI. This CDR3 is 16 amino acids long. V dropped 6 bases and J dropped 5; count of bases not matched to a gene: 14. This CDR3 reads CASSANGAGGWETQYF. The CDR3 bases are TGTGCCAGCAGCGCGAATGGGGCGGGAGGTTGGGAGACCCAGTACTTC.

V gene TRBV9 combines with J gene TRBJ2-3, with TRBD2 matching over 13 bases. With 5 bases clipped from V and 5 bases from J, the junction kept 8 bases outside the gene matches. CDR1 SGDLS and CDR2 YYNGEE come from the germline V gene. The CDR3 runs to 16 residues. The CDR3 nucleotides are TGTGCCAGCAGTACCGGGACTAGCGGGATTGGAGATACGCAGTATTTT. Protein: CASSTGTSGIGDTQYF.

The chain uses TRBV11-3 and TRBJ2-5; D unresolved. V lost 4 bases to trimming and J lost 1 base, with 10 bases between them. The CDR3 covers 14 residues. Germline lookup yields CDR1 SGHNT and CDR2 YENEEA. This chain's CDR3 is CASSSPLGQETQYF. In DNA, the CDR3 is TGTGCCAGCAGCTCCCCCCTGGGCCAAGAGACCCAGTACTTC.

The chain recombines TRBV6-6 with TRBJ2-3, with D possibly matching TRBD2 (5 bases). Trimming took off 6 bases at V and 2 bases at J, with 15 bases between the two ends. The CDR3 is 15 residues long. The germline CDR1 and CDR2 sequences are MNHNY and SVGAGI (reference sequence). The CDR3 reads CASRLDGVNTDTQYF. The CDR3 DNA follows: TGTGCCAGCAGACTAGACGGAGTAAACACAGATACGCAGTATTTT.

The genes are TRBV6-5 and TRBJ1-1; tentatively, D is TRBD1 (5 bases). This CDR3 region has 14 residues. CDR1 is MNHEY and CDR2 is SVGAGI in the germline V gene. Trimming removed 3 bases from V and 1 base from J, with 9 bases in between. The CDR3 DNA follows: TGTGCCAGCAGTTATGACAGTGCGAACACTGAAGCTTTCTTT. Its translation is CASSYDSANTEAFF.

Only one count was recorded for this clone. The chain couples TRBV6-5 to TRBJ2-7, with 7 bases identical to TRBD1. The CDR3 consists of 13 residues. CDR1 and CDR2 (germline): MNHEY, SVGAGI. V was clipped by 6 bases and J by 1 base; unmatched bases: 3. DNA for the CDR3: TGTGCCAGCAGCCGACAGGGTTCCTACGAGCAGTACTTC. It yields the protein CASSRQGSYEQYF.

This chain connects TRBV9 to TRBJ2-2; no firm D call. Between the trimmed V and J ends, which lost 4 bases and 5 bases, there was a span of 18 bases. Germline V gene lookup returns CDR1 SGDLS and CDR2 YYNGEE. This CDR3 is 16 amino acids long. The CDR3 region is CASSPRGPPHTGELFF. The CDR3 nucleotides read TGTGCCAGCAGCCCTCGCGGCCCCCCCCATACCGGGGAGCTGTTTTTT. Supplemented by reference TRBV9 and TRBJ2-2, the full variable domain reads DSGVTQTPKHLITATGQRVTLRCSPRSGDLSVYWYQQSLDQGLQFLIQYYNGEERAKGNILERFSAQQFPDLHSELNLSSLELGDSALYFCASSPRGPPHTGELFFGEGSRLTVL.

This clone was observed a single time. The chain has TRBV14 and TRBJ2-7, with 7 bases identical to TRBD2. Germline lookup yields CDR1 SGHDN and CDR2 FVKESK. V lost 1 base and J lost 0; bases outside the gene matches: 6. CDR3 length: 16 residues. The CDR3 bases are TGTGCCAGCAGCCAAGCGGGGGGAACCCTCTCCTACGAGCAGTACTTC. This sequence encodes CASSQAGGTLSYEQYF.

The CDR3 is CASSSGGLQANYGYTF. Here the CDR3 DNA reads TGTGCCAGCAGCTCGGGCGGATTGCAAGCTAACTATGGCTACACCTTC. This sequence joins TRBV11-1 and TRBJ1-2; D is unclear. Deletions cut 4 bases from V and 0 bases from J, with 15 bases between. This CDR3 has 16 residues. Germline CDR1 and CDR2: SGHAT and FQDESV (reference sequence).

This clone came up a few times. The chain uses TRBV2 and TRBJ1-5; tentatively, D is TRBD1 (5 bases). The CDR3 sequence is 13 residues long. In germline, CDR1 is SNHLY, CDR2 FYNNEI. V was shortened by 0 bases and J by 9 bases, with 9 bases between the two germline ends. The CDR3 bases are TGTGCCAGCAGTGAAGCGGGGGTAGCGCCCCAGCATTTT. Its translation is CASSEAGVAPQHF. Drawing the rest from reference TRBV2 and TRBJ1-5, the complete variable domain is EPEVTQTPSHQVTQMGQEVILRCVPISNHLYFYWYRQILGQKVEFLVSFYNNEISEKSEIFDDQFSVERPDGSNFTLKIRSTKLEDSAMYFCASSEAGVAPQHFGDGTRLSIL.

The table lists this clone with a count of one. The chain combines TRBV6-6 with TRBJ2-7, with D possibly being TRBD2 (6 bases). From germline, CDR1 is MNHNY and CDR2 SVGAGI (reference sequence). Trimming took off 6 bases at V and 2 bases at J, with 17 bases between the two ends. CDR3 length: 15 residues. Written as DNA, the CDR3 is TGTGCCAGCAGCTACCGGGAGAGGGGAACCTACGAGCAGTACTTC. This gives the protein CASSYRERGTYEQYF.